This T cell receptor (beta chain) originates from a study of blood T cell repertoires in COVID-19. Study-level background: T cells, B-cell-depleted T cells, or PBMCs provided the cDNA or gDNA that served as material.

Participant age was about 18 to 89 years, and participants resided in fewer than 30 US areas. Participant reports of clinical history set cohort assignment. The V gene end was trimmed by 8 bases and the J gene end by 1 base; junction bases not matched to a gene: 8. The germline V gene has CDR1 MNHEY and CDR2 SMNVEV (reference sequence). CDR3 size: 15 residues. Per the authors' pipeline: Reference gene primer amplification gave nucleated cell count estimates. Profiled with immunoSEQ multiplex PCR; TCRdb holds only in-frame clones, not every one. The DNA was the basis for D and trimming; V, J and clone size are from that table. The table records around 64,000 clones, roughly two thirds of them present only once.

The TCR comes from a woman aged 55-70 years who had been exposed to COVID-19. The material sequenced was PBMCs or T cells enriched from blood (not recorded which). The V and J genes are TRBV27 and TRBJ2-7; TRBD1 matches at 10 bases. CDR3 sequence reads: CASAERGQGSYEQYF. The CDR3 nucleotides are TGTGCCAGCGCCGAGAGGGGACAGGGGTCCTACGAGCAGTACTTC.